This T cell receptor (beta chain) was documented in a study of T cells in Graves' hyperthyroidism and ophthalmopathy. About the research overall: Before treatment of any kind, peripheral blood was taken at initial diagnosis. Whole-study findings and limits: Ophthalmopathy, which appeared later, was predicted by the model a median approximately 6.7 months before onset. In simple terms, a model built on 13 V-J features told ophthalmopathy apart from stable hyperthyroidism.

Extraction of PBMCs used about 9.2 ml of fresh peripheral blood. The CDR3 is 16 residues long. Germline V gives CDR1 MNHEY, CDR2 SVGAGI. Trimming removed 2 bases at V and 1 base at J, with 15 bases between. This clonotype has at least ten counts. The antigen is not known. Amplification of TCR beta CDR3 regions used RNA as the template. TCR CDR3 underwent first-round RT-PCR with the HTBI primer set. TCRdb redid the calling of the multiplex PCR reads with MiXCR, one entry per CDR3 protein. This table has around 600,000 distinct CDR3 sequences, approximately 15% appearing once. Sequencing used blood. V and J are TRBV6-5 and TRBJ2-7, with D perhaps TRBD2 (6 bases). The TCR comes from a young woman with Graves' ophthalmopathy. This chain's CDR3 is CASSYSLAGNSYEQYF. The CDR3 DNA is TGTGCCAGCAGTTACAGTCTGGCGGGGAATTCCTACGAGCAGTACTTC.